This T cell receptor (beta chain) was captured by sequencing in a study of cytomegalovirus exposure and HLA in healthy donors. PCR was performed using 60 Vbeta and 13 Jbeta primers. Sequencing was performed with immunoSEQ multiplex PCR; in TCRdb, only in-frame clones are kept and a portion is missing. The data hold approximately 210,000 clones, with about 87% observed a single time. Findings of the study overall: Cytomegalovirus association was assigned to about 150 TCR beta chains. There were several of the most significant clusters that appeared linked to common viral pathogens in a later analysis. Some public TCRs appeared in many individuals, while most sequences were rare.

CDR3 size: 15 residues. The V gene lost 5 bases and the J gene lost 4 bases, with 15 bases spanning the gap. CDR1 is MNHEY, CDR2 SMNVEV, per germline (reference sequence). As to this clone: Its target is not known.

This clonotype was obtained from a man aged 30 to 39 in good health and CMV-seronegative. The chain employs TRBV27 and TRBJ1-3; D may be TRBD1 (5 bases). Sequencing was carried out using PBMCs. The CDR3 DNA is TGTGCCAGCAGTCCCCGAGGAGGGGCCGGAAACACCATATATTTT. Its translation is CASSPRGGAGNTIYF.